Sequencing of this T cell receptor beta chain was carried out in a study of neurological immune-mediated disorders. The time point was: longitudinal time-point 1 (baseline). From germline, CDR1 is LGHDT and CDR2 YNNKEL (reference sequence). This CDR3 has 19 residues. J was trimmed by 0 bases and V by 4 bases; bases with no gene match: 9. At least ten counts were recorded for this clonotype. TCRdb reprocessed the 5' RACE reads via MiXCR and lists one record per CDR3 protein. The table has about 60,000 distinct CDR3 sequences, about 10% seen once. The material sequenced was PBMCs. This TCR was sampled from a male donor with HTLV-1-associated myelopathy (HAM/TSP). The chain joins TRBV3-1 to TRBJ2-1; TRBD2 agrees at 13 bases. CDR3 loop: CASSPTSGGTLSSYNEQFF. CDR3 coding DNA: TGTGCCAGCAGCCCGACTAGCGGGGGGACTCTTAGCTCCTACAATGAGCAGTTCTTC.